What follows are 20 T cell receptor beta chains derived from one specimen sequenced in a study of CD8 T cells in ankylosing spondylitis. MiXCR was run by TCRdb on the 5' RACE reads, yielding one entry per CDR3 protein. The sample contains about 360,000 distinct CDR3 sequences, 20% to 25% of which appear only once. Sequenced: blood, either unsorted or a sorted T cell fraction (not recorded which). The origin of the receptors is a male donor with ankylosing spondylitis or in good health (not recorded which).

This clonotype was detected only a few times. The chain combines TRBV15 with TRBJ2-3, with a tentative D call TRBD1 (5 bases). Trimming removed 4 bases from V and 5 bases from J, with 10 bases in between. This CDR3 spans 13 amino acids. The germline gives CDR1 LNHNV, CDR2 YYDKDF (reference sequence). The CDR3 reads CATSITQGDTQYF. The DNA of the CDR3 is TGTGCCACCAGCATCACCCAGGGAGATACGCAGTATTTT. The full variable domain, in which reference TRBV15 and TRBJ2-3 provide the parts outside the CDR3, is DAMVIQNPRYQVTQFGKPVTLSCSQTLNHNVMYWYQQKSSQAPKLLFHYYDKDFNNEADTPDNFQSRRPNTSFCFLDIRSPGLGDTAMYLCATSITQGDTQYFGPGTRLTVL.

This clonotype has only a few counts. This rearrangement joins TRBV27 to TRBJ2-1, with D perhaps TRBD1 (6 bases). This CDR3 has 15 amino acids. In germline, CDR1 is MNHEY, CDR2 SMNVEV (reference sequence). Deletions cut 4 bases from V and 2 bases from J, with 12 bases between. CDR3 in DNA: TGTGCCAGCAGTTCGTGGGGGCTGGCCTACAATGAGCAGTTCTTC. It specifies CASSSWGLAYNEQFF.

This clonotype turned up a few times. The V gene is TRBV20-1, the J gene TRBJ1-2; D is undetermined. Germline CDR1 is DFQATT and CDR2 is SNEGSKA (reference sequence). The V gene lost 0 bases and the J gene lost 3 bases, with 14 bases spanning the gap. CDR3 length equals 15 residues. CDR3 loop: CSARDEAAGDYGYTF. The CDR3 DNA reads TGCAGTGCTAGAGATGAGGCGGCCGGCGACTATGGCTACACCTTC.

This clonotype was counted a few times. V gene TRBV6-5 combines with J gene TRBJ2-5, with 7 nucleotides matching TRBD1. The germline CDR1 and CDR2 sequences are MNHEY and SVGAGI. This CDR3 has 14 residues. V was clipped by 4 bases and J by 2 bases; unmatched bases: 4. CDR3 sequence (DNA): TGTGCCAGCAGTTCAGAGGGACAGCAAGAGACCCAGTACTTC. It yields the protein CASSSEGQQETQYF.

V gene TRBV12-3 or TRBV12-4 combines with J gene TRBJ1-2, with D unclear. Trimming left V 6 bases short and J 2 bases short, with 13 bases between. The CDR3 spans 14 residues. The CDR3 sequence: CASSPQRANYGYTF. Here the CDR3 DNA reads TGTGCCAGCAGCCCACAGAGGGCGAACTATGGCTACACCTTC.

This clonotype has a handful of counts. This chain connects TRBV29-1 to TRBJ2-7, with D perhaps TRBD2 (6 bases). Trimming pared 4 bases from V and 7 bases from J, leaving 14 bases between. This CDR3 is 12 amino acids long. Germline V gene data show CDR1 as SQVTM and CDR2 as ANQGSEA. The CDR3: CSVVYLAGEQYF. CDR3 nucleotides: TGCAGCGTTGTATACTTGGCGGGAGAGCAGTACTTC.

This clonotype has more than one count but fewer than ten. The CDR3 here is CSASGLAGHDYEQYF. As DNA, the CDR3 is TGCAGTGCTTCGGGACTAGCGGGGCACGACTACGAGCAGTACTTC. The gene calls are TRBV20-1 and TRBJ2-7, with 13 bases lining up with TRBD2. With V trimmed by 5 bases and J by 3 bases, 7 bases remained unmatched. The CDR3 consists of 15 residues. Germline-derived CDR1 and CDR2 are DFQATT and SNEGSKA (reference sequence).

There are many counts of this clonotype. This chain uses TRBV20-1 with TRBJ2-1; 7 bases line up with TRBD1. The V gene end was trimmed by 3 bases and the J gene end by 1 base; junction bases not matched to a gene: 9. Germline CDR1 DFQATT, CDR2 SNEGSKA (reference sequence). CDR3 length: 16 amino acids. CDR3 in amino acids: CSARNNRGRSYNEQFF. The CDR3 nucleotides read TGCAGTGCTAGGAACAACAGGGGTAGATCCTACAATGAGCAGTTCTTC.

The chain links TRBV7-9 to TRBJ2-3; a weak D match, TRBD2 (5 bases). Looked up from germline, CDR1 is SEHNR and CDR2 is FQNEAQ (reference sequence). This CDR3 comprises 15 residues. Trimming took off 5 bases at V and 0 bases at J, with 12 bases between the two ends. The CDR3 nucleotides read TGTGCCAGCAGCACTAACCGACTAAGCACAGATACGCAGTATTTT. As protein: CASSTNRLSTDTQYF.

The chain is built from TRBV7-9 and TRBJ2-5; D gene uncertain. The CDR3 is 12 amino acids. The ends were cut back, 5 bases at V and 4 bases at J, with 8 bases in the middle. Germline V lookup: CDR1 SEHNR, CDR2 FQNEAQ (reference sequence). CDR3 protein: CASSLSRETQYF. CDR3 nucleotides: TGTGCCAGCAGCCTATCCCGAGAGACCCAGTACTTC.

The chain uses TRBV12-3 or TRBV12-4 and TRBJ2-3; D gene uncertain. This CDR3 has 13 residues. The V gene lost 6 bases and the J gene lost 2 bases, with 9 bases spanning the gap. The CDR3 region has the DNA TGTGCCAGCAGCCTCTACGCCACAGATACGCAGTATTTT. Translated: CASSLYATDTQYF.

This chain joins TRBV3-1 and TRBJ2-1; D possibly corresponds to TRBD2 (6 bases). This CDR3 spans 14 amino acids. The V end lost 4 bases, the J end lost 9 bases, and 16 bases lay between the germline ends. CDR1 and CDR2 from the germline V gene are LGHDT and YNNKEL (reference sequence). The CDR3 region has the DNA TGTGCCAGCAGCCCCCAAGCGGGTGCCCTTGAGCAGTTCTTC. This sequence encodes CASSPQAGALEQFF.

This clonotype was seen a handful of times. The V call is TRBV20-1, the J call TRBJ1-6, with D hard to call. Germline CDR1 and CDR2: DFQATT and SNEGSKA (reference sequence). V dropped 0 bases and J dropped 10 bases, with 16 bases sitting between them. This CDR3 has 15 amino acids. The CDR3 bases are TGCAGTGCTAGAGATTCGGAGGGTGTAGGATCACCCCTCCACTTT. The encoded protein is CSARDSEGVGSPLHF.

A few counts support this clonotype. The chain recombines TRBV12-3 or TRBV12-4 with TRBJ2-3; 9 bases match TRBD1. This CDR3 has 13 residues. Losses at the gene ends were 6 bases for V and 8 bases for J; bases not matched to a gene: 6. Here the CDR3 reads CASSDTGGPTQYF. The CDR3 bases are TGTGCCAGCAGCGATACAGGGGGCCCTACGCAGTATTTT.

The V call is TRBV12-3 or TRBV12-4, the J call TRBJ2-2; D is perhaps TRBD1 (5 bases). CDR3 length equals 15 residues. V lost 5 bases and J lost 6, with 16 bases in between. CDR3 sequence (DNA): TGTGCCAGCAGTAAGGGGTATTTGAAGCCCGGGGAGCTGTTTTTT. Its protein is CASSKGYLKPGELFF.

This clonotype was counted only a few times. The J gene is TRBJ2-1, the V gene TRBV30; no definite D call. The V and J ends lost 0 bases and 7 bases respectively, with 7 bases between them. Germline loops: CDR1 GTSNPN, CDR2 SVGIG (reference sequence). This CDR3 has 12 amino acids. CDR3 bases: TGTGCCTGGAGTGTAGTAGGGAATGAGCAGTTCTTC. This sequence encodes CAWSVVGNEQFF.

The chain uses TRBV7-9 and TRBJ2-6, with no clear D. V was clipped by 5 bases and J by 2 bases, with 10 bases between them. The CDR3 has 15 amino acids. From germline, CDR1 is SEHNR and CDR2 FQNEAQ (reference sequence). CDR3 in DNA: TGTGCCAGCAGCCACGCCCAAGCTGGGGCCAACGTCCTGACTTTC. It specifies CASSHAQAGANVLTF.

CDR3 region: CASSLTTSRQTQYF. CDR3 DNA: TGTGCCAGCAGCTTAACGACTAGCAGGCAGACCCAGTACTTC. The V and J genes are TRBV13 and TRBJ2-5; 7 bases line up with TRBD2. V shed 2 bases and J 6 bases; nucleotides not matched to a gene: 6. Germline CDR1 and CDR2: PRHDT and FYEKMQ (reference sequence). The CDR3 sequence is 14 residues long.

The CDR3 protein is CASSPTFSGAFEQFF. CDR3 nucleotides: TGTGCCAGCAGTCCAACCTTTAGCGGGGCTTTTGAGCAGTTCTTC. The V and J genes are TRBV27 and TRBJ2-1; TRBD2 agrees at 8 bases. With V trimmed by 5 bases and J by 9 bases, 12 bases remained unmatched. Germline CDR1 is MNHEY and CDR2 is SMNVEV (reference sequence). This CDR3 is 15 amino acids long.

The V gene is TRBV20-1, the J gene TRBJ1-1, with unresolved D. Trimming removed 0 bases from V and 0 bases from J, with 5 bases in between. Germline CDR1 is DFQATT and CDR2 is SNEGSKA (reference sequence). There are 13 residues in the CDR3. As DNA, the CDR3 is TGCAGTGCTAGAGACCTGATGAACACTGAAGCTTTCTTT. It translates to CSARDLMNTEAFF.